This T cell receptor beta chain was recovered during a study of shared clonotypes between healthy human individuals. Study details: Each donor contributed plates that comprised three CD4 naive, three CD4 memory, two CD8 naive and one CD8 memory.

Per the germline V gene, CDR1 is SGDLS and CDR2 is YYNGEE. The CDR3 runs to 15 residues. The ends lost 4 bases at V and 1 base at J; junction bases unmatched: 5. Selected positively for CCR7 and CD45RO-negative, naive CD8 cells excluded terminally differentiated effector memory CD45RA+ cells. Study-wide results and caveats: Lower generation probabilities were found for non-shared clonotypes than for those shared by all four donors.

Of note for this clone: Its specificity is not known. The sample holds other DNA sequences that translate to the same CDR3.

In the original processing: Filtering was not the same, since immunoSEQ gave junction-only sequences without quality scores. The repertoire was sequenced with immunoSEQ multiplex PCR; TCRdb's copy has only in-frame clones and lacks some. That table supplies the V and J calls and clone size; D and trimming were determined from the DNA. In the table there are about 2.1 million clones, about 94% of which are singletons. This sequence originates from a man aged 18 to 35 in good health. Some clones in this sample may be carry-over from other donors' samples. The chain uses TRBV9 and TRBJ2-7, with 10 bases identical to TRBD2. The specimen was naive CD8+ T cells from PBMCs. CDR3 amino acids: CASSPGLAPSYEQYF. The CDR3 DNA sequence: TGTGCCAGCAGCCCGGGACTAGCGCCTTCCTACGAGCAGTACTTC.